This T cell receptor (beta chain) was recorded in a study of T cell responses to AZD1222 COVID-19 vaccine. The assay was immunoSEQ multiplex PCR, and TCRdb's table has in-frame clones only and misses some. The sample comprises approximately 190,000 clones, 75% to 90% of which are singletons, and less than 3% rests with the top ten. V lost 1 base to trimming and J lost 9 bases, with 13 bases between them. CDR1 is MGHRA and CDR2 is YSYEKL in the germline V gene. The CDR3 contains 14 residues. The chain is built from TRBV4-1 and TRBJ2-1; weak D call: TRBD1 (5 bases). The TCR comes from an adult in good health. The specimen comprised peripheral blood, sampled on day 0 of MenACWY control vaccination. This CDR3 is CASSQGERQFEQFF. For the CDR3, the DNA is TGCGCCAGCAGCCAAGGGGAAAGACAGTTTGAGCAGTTCTTC.